A selection of T cell receptor beta chains follows, all from one sample in a study of cytomegalovirus exposure and HLA in healthy donors. The repertoire was sequenced with immunoSEQ multiplex PCR; TCRdb's copy has only in-frame clones and lacks some. The sample has fewer than 250,000 clones, around nine tenths seen once. The sequencing sample was made of PBMCs. The receptor set was obtained from a man younger than 30 in good health and CMV-seronegative. Each CDR3 is given with its conserved first and last residue. The order of the fields is V gene, clone size, J gene, D gene, CDR3 DNA, CDR3 protein. The D gene is left open where the match is weak. Clone size is shown for a subset of rows, as once, few, many or a class of expanded clone.

>TRBV7-8|-|TRBJ1-5|-
TGTGCCAGCAGCTTGGGCCACATGGGCAATCAGCCCCAGCATTTT
CASSLGHMGNQPQHF
>TRBV5-1|few|TRBJ1-4|TRBD1
TGCGCCAGCAGCACACAGGGGGCAACTAATGAAAAACTGTTTTTT
CASSTQGATNEKLFF
>TRBV5-6|-|TRBJ1-6|-
TGTGCCAGCAGCGTGGACAGTAATTCACCCCTCCACTTT
CASSVDSNSPLHF
>TRBV4-3|-|TRBJ2-3|TRBD2
TGCGCCAGCAGCCAAGCCGGGACTAGCAAAATCACAGATACGCAGTATTTT
CASSQAGTSKITDTQYF
>TRBV29-1|once|TRBJ2-3|-
TGCAGCGTTGAAGGCGGGTGGTTAGATACGCAGTATTTT
CSVEGGWLDTQYF
>TRBV7-9|-|TRBJ2-1|TRBD2
TGTGCCAGCAGCTCACCCATGCGGGGGGCCGCCTACAATGAGCAGTTCTTC
CASSSPMRGAAYNEQFF
>TRBV4-3|-|TRBJ1-4|TRBD1
TGCGCCAGCAGCCAGGGACAGGGTAGAGAGGAAAAACTGTTTTTT
CASSQGQGREEKLFF
>TRBV19|few|TRBJ1-5|-
TGTGCCAGTAACTCACAGGGTAATCAGCCCCAGCATTTT
CASNSQGNQPQHF
>TRBV6-5|-|TRBJ1-1|TRBD1
TGTGCCAGCAGTACCCTCGACAGGGGAAAAGCTTTCTTT
CASSTLDRGKAFF
>TRBV4-2|once|TRBJ2-7|TRBD2
TGTGCCAGCAGCCAAGTTGTTAGCGGGGGGACCTACGAGCAGTACTTC
CASSQVVSGGTYEQYF
>TRBV29-1|-|TRBJ1-1|-
TGCAGCGCTCAACCGGGAGTCCCTGAAGCTTTCTTT
CSAQPGVPEAFF
>TRBV6-5|-|TRBJ1-2|TRBD1
TGTGCCAGCAGTTCCCAGGGGACAGGCGGCTACACCTTC
CASSSQGTGGYTF
>TRBV19|-|TRBJ2-5|TRBD1
TGTGCCAGTAGTTCGTCAGGGGGCATCGAGACCCAGTACTTC
CASSSSGGIETQYF
>TRBV7-2|-|TRBJ2-3|TRBD2
TGTGCCAGCATTGAGCGGGGGTCCACAGATACGCAGTATTTT
CASIERGSTDTQYF
>TRBV28|-|TRBJ2-7|TRBD2
TGTGCCAGCAGCCAGATAGCGGGAGCGCTGTACGAGCAGTACTTC
CASSQIAGALYEQYF
>TRBV6-5|-|TRBJ1-6|-
TGTGCCAGCAGCCTACAGTCCAGGTTTTCACCCCTCCACTTT
CASSLQSRFSPLHF
>TRBV2|-|TRBJ2-7|-
TGTGCCAGCACCGACCTTCCTTTTGCGGGATTGGCCTACGAGCAGTACTTC
CASTDLPFAGLAYEQYF
>TRBV7-9|-|TRBJ1-2|TRBD1
TGTGCCAGCAGCTTACAGGGGGCGCGTAACTATGGCTACACCTTC
CASSLQGARNYGYTF
>TRBV10-3|-|TRBJ2-3|TRBD1
TGTGCCATCAGAGGGGGCGGCACAGATACGCAGTATTTT
CAIRGGGTDTQYF
>TRBV5-6|-|TRBJ2-7|TRBD1
TGTGCCAGCAGCCTAGGGACAGAGTCCTACGAGCAGTACTTC
CASSLGTESYEQYF
>TRBV5-6|-|TRBJ1-2|-
TGTGCCAGCAGCTTGGGTCAGAATTCGAACGGCTACACCTTC
CASSLGQNSNGYTF
>TRBV27|-|TRBJ2-7|TRBD1
TGTGCCAGCAGTCGACGGGGACAGGGGGCCTTCGAGCAGTACTTC
CASSRRGQGAFEQYF
>TRBV27|-|TRBJ2-1|-
TGTGCCAGCAGTACCCAGCGGCCCACCCGAGGAGAGCAGTTCTTC
CASSTQRPTRGEQFF
>TRBV28|-|TRBJ2-5|-
TGTGCCAGCAGGCTTGGCGAGGTACAAGAGACCCAGTACTTC
CASRLGEVQETQYF
>TRBV28|-|TRBJ1-1|-
TGTGCCAGCAGTTTATTCCAGGGGAGCACTGAAGCTTTCTTT
CASSLFQGSTEAFF
>TRBV4-1|-|TRBJ2-7|-
TGCGCCAGCAGCAGCAGGGGAAAGATCTACGAGCAGTACTTC
CASSSRGKIYEQYF
>TRBV15|-|TRBJ2-2|-
TGTGCCACCAGCAGAGCCAGGGGTCCCGGGGAGCTGTTTTTT
CATSRARGPGELFF
>TRBV19|-|TRBJ2-1|TRBD2
TGTGCCAGTAGGCGCCTTGCGGGGGGAAGCTCCTACAATGAGCAGTTCTTC
CASRRLAGGSSYNEQFF
>TRBV6-6|-|TRBJ1-5|TRBD1
TGTGCCAGCACCTCACAGGGGGCAGGCGGTCAGCCCCAGCATTTT
CASTSQGAGGQPQHF
>TRBV5-1|-|TRBJ2-1|TRBD1
TGCGCCAGCAGCTTGGCCATGGGACAGGGAGCCAATGAGCAGTTCTTC
CASSLAMGQGANEQFF
>TRBV9|-|TRBJ1-4|-
TGTGCCAGCAGCGTGATGGCGGGGGAAAAACTGTTTTTT
CASSVMAGEKLFF
>TRBV7-2|-|TRBJ2-5|TRBD1
TGTGCCAGCAGCTTAGTATCTGGCGGACAGGGGGAGGAGACCCAGTACTTC
CASSLVSGGQGEETQYF
>TRBV28|-|TRBJ1-5|-
TGTGCCAGCAGTTTATTCGGGGGGTTTAAGCATTTT
CASSLFGGFKHF
>TRBV29-1|-|TRBJ1-2|TRBD1
TGCAGCGTGGGGACGACCGGGACAGGGAACTATGGCTACACCTTC
CSVGTTGTGNYGYTF
>TRBV6-5|-|TRBJ2-7|-
TGTGCCAGCAGTTACACCTCAGGGAGGAACGAGCAGTACTTC
CASSYTSGRNEQYF